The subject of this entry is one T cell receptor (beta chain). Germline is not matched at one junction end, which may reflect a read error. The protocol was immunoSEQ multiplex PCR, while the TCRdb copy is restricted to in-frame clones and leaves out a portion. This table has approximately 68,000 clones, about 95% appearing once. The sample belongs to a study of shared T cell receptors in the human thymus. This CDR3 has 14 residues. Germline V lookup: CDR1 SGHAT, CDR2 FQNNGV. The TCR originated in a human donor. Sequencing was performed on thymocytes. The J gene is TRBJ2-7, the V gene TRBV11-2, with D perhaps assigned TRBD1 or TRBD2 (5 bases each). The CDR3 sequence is CVSSQWDGSYEQYF. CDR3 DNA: TGTGTCAGCAGCCAATGGGACGGATCCTACGAGCAGTACTTC.